This entry describes one T cell receptor (beta chain). This sample was included in a study of T cell changes during pregnancy in multiple sclerosis. Assay used: immunoSEQ multiplex PCR; TCRdb lists only in-frame clones, some missing. The sample includes fewer than 45,000 clones, 90% of them seen just once. Germline V lookup: CDR1 SEHNR, CDR2 FQNEAQ (reference sequence). The J segment lost 11 bases and the V segment lost 5 bases, leaving 5 bases of the junction unmatched. CDR3 size: 12 residues. J is TRBJ1-1 and V is TRBV7-9; 10 bases match TRBD1. The sequencing here drew on peripheral blood, taken in the third trimester of pregnancy. The clonotype was recovered from a female donor in good health, enrolled as a control in a pregnancy study. The CDR3 here is CASSLGTGDAFF. The CDR3 DNA reads TGTGCCAGCAGCCTCGGGACAGGGGATGCTTTCTTT. The full variable domain, with the rest looked up from reference TRBV7-9 and TRBJ1-1, is DTGVSQNPRHKITKRGQNVTFRCDPISEHNRLYWYRQTLGQGPEFLTYFQNEAQLEKSRLLSDRFSAERPKGSFSTLEIQRTEQGDSAMYLCASSLGTGDAFFGQGTRLTVV.